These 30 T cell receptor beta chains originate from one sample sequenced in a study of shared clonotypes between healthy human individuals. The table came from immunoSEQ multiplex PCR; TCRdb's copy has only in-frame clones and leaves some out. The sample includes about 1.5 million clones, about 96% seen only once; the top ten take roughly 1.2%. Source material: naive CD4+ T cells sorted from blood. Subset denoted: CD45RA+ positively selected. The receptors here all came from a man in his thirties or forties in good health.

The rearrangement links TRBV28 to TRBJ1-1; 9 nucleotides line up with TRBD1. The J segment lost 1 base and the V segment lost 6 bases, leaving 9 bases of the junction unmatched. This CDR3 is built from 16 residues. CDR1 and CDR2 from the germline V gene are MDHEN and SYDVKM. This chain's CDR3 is CASRPIQGARNTEAFF. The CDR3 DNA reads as TGTGCCAGCAGACCCATACAGGGGGCTAGGAACACTGAAGCTTTCTTT.

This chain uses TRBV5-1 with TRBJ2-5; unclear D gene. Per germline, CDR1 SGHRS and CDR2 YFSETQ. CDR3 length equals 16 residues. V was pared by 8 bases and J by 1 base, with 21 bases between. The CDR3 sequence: CASLPGGSRSQETQYF. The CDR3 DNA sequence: TGCGCCAGTCTCCCGGGCGGCTCAAGATCCCAAGAGACCCAGTACTTC.

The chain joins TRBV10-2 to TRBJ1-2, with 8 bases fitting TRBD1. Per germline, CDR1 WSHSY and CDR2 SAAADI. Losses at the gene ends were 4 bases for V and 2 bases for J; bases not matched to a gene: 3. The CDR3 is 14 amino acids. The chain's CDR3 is CASSARDRNYGYTF. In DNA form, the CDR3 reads TGCGCCAGCAGTGCGCGGGACAGGAACTATGGCTACACCTTC.

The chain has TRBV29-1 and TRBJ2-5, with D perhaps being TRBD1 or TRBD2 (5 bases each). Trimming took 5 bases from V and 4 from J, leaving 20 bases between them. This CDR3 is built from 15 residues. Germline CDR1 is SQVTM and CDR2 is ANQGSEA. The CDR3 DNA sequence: TGCAGCGTTACAAGGGGCTCCCAGCGGAGAGAGACCCAGTACTTC. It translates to CSVTRGSQRRETQYF.

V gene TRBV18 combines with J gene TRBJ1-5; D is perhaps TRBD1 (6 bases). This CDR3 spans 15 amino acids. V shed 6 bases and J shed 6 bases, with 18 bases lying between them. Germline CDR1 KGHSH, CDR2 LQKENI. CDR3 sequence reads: CASSQGVGAGQPQHF. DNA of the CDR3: TGTGCCAGCTCCCAGGGCGTGGGGGCTGGTCAGCCCCAGCATTTT.

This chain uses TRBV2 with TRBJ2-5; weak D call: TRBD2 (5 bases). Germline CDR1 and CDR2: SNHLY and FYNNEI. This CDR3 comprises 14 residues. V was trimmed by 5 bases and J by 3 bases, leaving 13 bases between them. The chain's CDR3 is CASSFRSGKETQYF. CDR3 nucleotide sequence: TGTGCCAGCAGTTTCAGGTCGGGGAAAGAGACCCAGTACTTC.

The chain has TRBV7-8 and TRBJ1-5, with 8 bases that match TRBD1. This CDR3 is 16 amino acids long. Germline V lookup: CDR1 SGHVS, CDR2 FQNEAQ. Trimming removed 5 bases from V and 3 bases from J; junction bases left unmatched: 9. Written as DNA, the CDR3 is TGTGCCAGCAGCCTACTCTGGACAGGGACCAATCAGCCCCAGCATTTT. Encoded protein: CASSLLWTGTNQPQHF. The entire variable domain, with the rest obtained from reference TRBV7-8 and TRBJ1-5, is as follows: GAGVSQSPRYKVAKRGQDVALRCDPISGHVSLFWYQQALGQGPEFLTYFQNEAQLDKSGLPSDRFFAERPEGSVSTLKIQRTQQEDSAVYLCASSLLWTGTNQPQHFGDGTRLSIL.

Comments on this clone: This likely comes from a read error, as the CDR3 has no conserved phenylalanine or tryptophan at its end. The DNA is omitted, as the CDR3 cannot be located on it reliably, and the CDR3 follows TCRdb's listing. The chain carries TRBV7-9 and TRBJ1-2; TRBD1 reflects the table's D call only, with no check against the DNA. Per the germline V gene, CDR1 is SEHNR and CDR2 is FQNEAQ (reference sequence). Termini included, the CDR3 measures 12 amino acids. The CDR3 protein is CASSSVGSRGHL.

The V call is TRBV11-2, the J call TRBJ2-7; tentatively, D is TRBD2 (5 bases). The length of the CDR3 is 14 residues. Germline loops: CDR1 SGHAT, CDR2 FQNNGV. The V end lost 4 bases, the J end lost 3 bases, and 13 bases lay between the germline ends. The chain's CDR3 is CASSSSGNLYEQYF. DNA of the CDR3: TGTGCCAGCAGCTCGTCCGGGAACCTCTACGAGCAGTACTTC.

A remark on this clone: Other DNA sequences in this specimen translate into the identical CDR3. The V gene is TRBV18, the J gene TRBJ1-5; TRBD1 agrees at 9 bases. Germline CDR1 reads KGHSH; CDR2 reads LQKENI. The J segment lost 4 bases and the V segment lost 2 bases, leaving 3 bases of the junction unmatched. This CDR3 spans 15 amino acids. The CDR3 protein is CASSPTGTGNQPQHF. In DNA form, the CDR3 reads TGTGCCAGCTCACCAACCGGGACAGGGAATCAGCCCCAGCATTTT.

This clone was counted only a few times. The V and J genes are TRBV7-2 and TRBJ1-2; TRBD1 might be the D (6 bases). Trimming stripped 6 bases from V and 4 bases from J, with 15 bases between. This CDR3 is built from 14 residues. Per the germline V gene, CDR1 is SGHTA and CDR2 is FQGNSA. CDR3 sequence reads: CASSNGQFSYGYTF. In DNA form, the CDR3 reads TGTGCCAGCAGTAATGGACAGTTTTCCTATGGCTACACCTTC.

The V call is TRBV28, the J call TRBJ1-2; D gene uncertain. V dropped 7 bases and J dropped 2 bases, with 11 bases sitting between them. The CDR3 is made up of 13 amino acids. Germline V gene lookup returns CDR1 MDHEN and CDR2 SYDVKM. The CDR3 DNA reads TGTGCCAGCACTCTCACGGGAAACTATGGCTACACCTTC. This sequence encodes CASTLTGNYGYTF.

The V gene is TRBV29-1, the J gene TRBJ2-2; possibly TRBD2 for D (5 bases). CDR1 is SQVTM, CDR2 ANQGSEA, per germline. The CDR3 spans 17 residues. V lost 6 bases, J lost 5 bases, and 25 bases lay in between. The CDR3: CSVALRMNKGGTGELFF. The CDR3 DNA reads TGCAGCGTGGCTTTAAGGATGAACAAGGGCGGGACCGGGGAGCTGTTTTTT.

CDR3 bases: TGCGCCAGCAGCCATCCTCCAGGTACTGTGAACAATGAGCAGTTCTTC. Amino acids: CASSHPPGTVNNEQFF. The V gene is TRBV4-1, the J gene TRBJ2-1; D gene ambiguous. V was shortened by 3 bases and J by 5 bases, with 17 bases between the two germline ends. Germline CDR1 reads MGHRA; CDR2 reads YSYEKL. The CDR3 sequence is 16 residues long.

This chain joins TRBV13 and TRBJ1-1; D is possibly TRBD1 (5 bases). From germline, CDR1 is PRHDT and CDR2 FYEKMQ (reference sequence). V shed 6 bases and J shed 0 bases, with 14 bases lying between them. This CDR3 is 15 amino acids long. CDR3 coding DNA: TGTGCCAGCAGGGCAGGGATAGGGGTGAACACTGAAGCTTTCTTT. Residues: CASRAGIGVNTEAFF.

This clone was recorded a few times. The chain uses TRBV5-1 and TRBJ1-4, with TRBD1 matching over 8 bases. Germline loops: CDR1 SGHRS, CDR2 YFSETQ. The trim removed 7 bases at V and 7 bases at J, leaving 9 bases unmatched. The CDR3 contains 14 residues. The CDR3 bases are TGCGCCAGCGGGACAGGTGATTATGGTGAAAAACTGTTTTTT. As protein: CASGTGDYGEKLFF.

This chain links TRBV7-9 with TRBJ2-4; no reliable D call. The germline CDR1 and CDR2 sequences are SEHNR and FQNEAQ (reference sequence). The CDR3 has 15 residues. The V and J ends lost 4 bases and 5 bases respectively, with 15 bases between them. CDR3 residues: CASSSTFGRENIQYF. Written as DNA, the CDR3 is TGTGCCAGCAGCTCAACCTTCGGACGGGAAAACATTCAGTACTTC.

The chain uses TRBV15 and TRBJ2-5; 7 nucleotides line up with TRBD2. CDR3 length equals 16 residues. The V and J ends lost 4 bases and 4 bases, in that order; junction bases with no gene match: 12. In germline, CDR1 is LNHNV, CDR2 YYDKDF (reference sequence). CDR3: CATSTSGPAPGETQYF. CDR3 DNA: TGTGCCACCAGCACTAGCGGTCCCGCCCCAGGAGAGACCCAGTACTTC.

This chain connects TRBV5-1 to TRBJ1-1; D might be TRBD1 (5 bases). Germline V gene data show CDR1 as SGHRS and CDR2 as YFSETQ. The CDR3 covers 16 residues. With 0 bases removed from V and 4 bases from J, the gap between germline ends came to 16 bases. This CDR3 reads CASSLGPEGIGTEAFF. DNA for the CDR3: TGCGCCAGCAGCTTGGGTCCGGAGGGGATCGGCACTGAAGCTTTCTTT.

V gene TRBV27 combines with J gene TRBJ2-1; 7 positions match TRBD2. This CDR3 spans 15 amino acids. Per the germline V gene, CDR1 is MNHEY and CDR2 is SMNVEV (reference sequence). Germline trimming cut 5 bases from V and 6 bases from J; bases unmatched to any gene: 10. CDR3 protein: CASSSGSGNLNEQFF. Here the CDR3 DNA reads TGTGCCAGCAGTAGTGGGAGCGGGAACCTCAATGAGCAGTTCTTC.

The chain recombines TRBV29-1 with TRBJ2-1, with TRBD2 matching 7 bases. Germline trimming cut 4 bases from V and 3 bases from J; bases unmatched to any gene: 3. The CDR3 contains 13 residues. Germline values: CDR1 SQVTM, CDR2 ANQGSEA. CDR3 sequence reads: CSVGGGSYNEQFF. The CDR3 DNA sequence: TGCAGCGTTGGGGGGGGAAGCTACAATGAGCAGTTCTTC.

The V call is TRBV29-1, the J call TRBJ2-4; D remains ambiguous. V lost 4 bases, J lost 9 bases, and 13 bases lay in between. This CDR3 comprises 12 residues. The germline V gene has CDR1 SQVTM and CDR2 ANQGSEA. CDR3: CSVVIGYGIQYF. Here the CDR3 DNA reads TGCAGCGTTGTTATAGGGTACGGCATTCAGTACTTC.

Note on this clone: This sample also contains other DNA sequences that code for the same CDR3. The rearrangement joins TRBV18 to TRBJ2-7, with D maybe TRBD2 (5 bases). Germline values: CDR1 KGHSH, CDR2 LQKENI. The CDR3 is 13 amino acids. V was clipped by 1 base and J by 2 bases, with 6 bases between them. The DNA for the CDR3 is TGTGCCAGCTCACCACTCGGGGCCTACGAGCAGTACTTC. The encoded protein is CASSPLGAYEQYF.

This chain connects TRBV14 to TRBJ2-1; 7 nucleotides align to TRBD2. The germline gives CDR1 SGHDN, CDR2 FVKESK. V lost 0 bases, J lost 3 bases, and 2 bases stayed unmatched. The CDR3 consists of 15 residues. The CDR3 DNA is TGTGCCAGCAGCCAAGATCAGCGGGGCTACAATGAGCAGTTCTTC. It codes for CASSQDQRGYNEQFF.

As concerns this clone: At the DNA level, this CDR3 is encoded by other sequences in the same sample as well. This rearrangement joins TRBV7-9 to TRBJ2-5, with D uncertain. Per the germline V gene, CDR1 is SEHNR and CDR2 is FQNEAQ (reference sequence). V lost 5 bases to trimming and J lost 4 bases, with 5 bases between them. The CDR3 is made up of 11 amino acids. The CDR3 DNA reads TGTGCCAGCAGCCTCACAGAGACCCAGTACTTC. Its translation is CASSLTETQYF.

The CDR3 sequence: CASEKGSRGEETQYF. The CDR3 nucleotides read TGTGCCAGCGAGAAAGGGTCGAGGGGGGAAGAGACCCAGTACTTC. The chain joins TRBV2 to TRBJ2-5, with D perhaps assigned TRBD1 or TRBD2 (6 bases each). The CDR3 runs to 15 residues. The germline V gene encodes CDR1 SNHLY and CDR2 FYNNEI. Trimming shortened V by 8 bases and J by 3 bases, and 19 bases separated the two germline ends.

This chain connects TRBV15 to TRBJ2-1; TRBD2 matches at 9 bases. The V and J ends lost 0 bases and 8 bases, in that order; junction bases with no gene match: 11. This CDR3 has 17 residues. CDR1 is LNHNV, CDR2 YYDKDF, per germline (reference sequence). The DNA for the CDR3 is TGTGCCACCAGCAGAGAGGGCCGTAGCGGGAGTCTCTATGAGCAGTTCTTC. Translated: CATSREGRSGSLYEQFF.

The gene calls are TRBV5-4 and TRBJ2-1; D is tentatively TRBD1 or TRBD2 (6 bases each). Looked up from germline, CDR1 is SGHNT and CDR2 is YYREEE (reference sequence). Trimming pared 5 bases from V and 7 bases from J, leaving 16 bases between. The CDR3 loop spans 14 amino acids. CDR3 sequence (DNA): TGTGCCAGCAGGGAGTCCTGGGGGGCGAATGAGCAGTTCTTC. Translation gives CASRESWGANEQFF.

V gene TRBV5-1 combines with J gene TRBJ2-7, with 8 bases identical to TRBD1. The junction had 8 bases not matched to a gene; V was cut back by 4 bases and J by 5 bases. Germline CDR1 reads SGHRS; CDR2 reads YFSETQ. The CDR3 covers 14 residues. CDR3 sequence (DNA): TGCGCCAGCAGCCTCGGACAGGGAAGAGACGAGCAGTACTTC. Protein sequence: CASSLGQGRDEQYF.

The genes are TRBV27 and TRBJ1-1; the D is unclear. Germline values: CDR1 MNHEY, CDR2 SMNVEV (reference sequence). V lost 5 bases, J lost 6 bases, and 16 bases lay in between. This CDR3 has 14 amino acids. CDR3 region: CASSPPSRRSEAFF. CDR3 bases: TGTGCCAGCAGTCCCCCTTCACGGAGGTCTGAAGCTTTCTTT.